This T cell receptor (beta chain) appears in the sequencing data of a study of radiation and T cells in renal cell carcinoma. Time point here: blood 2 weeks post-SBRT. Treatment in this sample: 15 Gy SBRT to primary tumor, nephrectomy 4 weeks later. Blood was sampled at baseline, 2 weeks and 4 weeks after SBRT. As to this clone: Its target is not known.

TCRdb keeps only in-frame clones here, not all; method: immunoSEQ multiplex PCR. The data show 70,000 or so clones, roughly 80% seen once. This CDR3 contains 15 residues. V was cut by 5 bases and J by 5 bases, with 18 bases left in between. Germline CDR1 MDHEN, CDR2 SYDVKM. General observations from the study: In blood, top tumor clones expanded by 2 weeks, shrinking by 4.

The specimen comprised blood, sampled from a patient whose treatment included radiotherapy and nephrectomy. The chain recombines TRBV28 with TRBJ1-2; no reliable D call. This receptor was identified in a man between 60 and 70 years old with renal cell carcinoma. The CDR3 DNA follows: TGTGCCAGCAGTCAGCCTGGAAGGGAGGGTTATGGCTACACCTTC. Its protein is CASSQPGREGYGYTF.